This T cell receptor beta chain was sequenced in a study of blood T cell repertoires in COVID-19 (dated by TCRdb to 2019 to 2021). Concerning the study at large: Collaborator samples came from the United States, Italy and Spain and covered acute and convalescent phases of COVID-19. The samples were drawn from two sources: the first 160 participants of the ongoing ImmuneRACE study, and 1,254 subjects contributed by 6 global collaborators. Subjects who had been exposed to COVID-19, were actively infected with it, or had recovered from it provided the deeply sampled blood TCRbeta repertoires that made up the dataset. Where available, HLA class I and class II types were taken from metadata supplied by the sample provider and were not determined by assay-based typing. The repertoires were made available in a free public database intended to serve as a resource for research on the immune response to SARS-CoV-2. The prospective study material was composed of cDNA or gDNA derived from T cells, B-cell-depleted T cells, or PBMCs. Nearly every sample came with metadata listing a de-identified subject ID, COVID-19 status, age in years and sex. General conclusions and limits of the study: How much clinical and demographic metadata was included differed by source and by participant, and the metadata was provided uncurated.

TCRbeta CDR3 regions were amplified from genomic DNA using the immunoSEQ Assay, a bias-controlled multiplex PCR. Turning to the authors' computational methods: The number of nucleated cells in each sample was estimated by amplification of reference gene primers within the assay. Sequence reads were collapsed and filtered to measure the absolute abundance of every unique TCRbeta CDR3 rearrangement. For each sample, productive Simpson clonality was calculated as the square root of Simpson's diversity index across productive rearrangements. TCRdb re-hosts the immuneACCESS table, in-frame sequences only. Its copies lack some clones; in the studies checked, an unresolved V gene accounts for under half of them, and the cause for the rest is not known. V and J calls and clone size follow that table, whereas D and trimming were derived from the DNA. This sample holds roughly 15,000 clones; around 70% were observed only once. Of the sample, around 15% is held by the ten largest clones.

Each collaborating institution followed its own protocols to collect whole blood in K2EDTA tubes. For TCRbeta analysis, collaborator samples were shipped as frozen whole blood, as isolated PBMCs, or as DNA extracted from either sample type. Comment on this clone: Its specific antigen is unknown. One base away lies a much larger clone, so this may be a sequencing read error. Additional DNA sequences in this sample encode the identical CDR3.

Sequences MGHDK (CDR1) and SYGVNS (CDR2) are obtained from the germline V gene. Taken from cysteine to phenylalanine, the CDR3 has 13 residues. Of all the DNA, just the CDR3 is kept, 39 bases in frame from base 1. Compared with germline, V lacks 6 bases and J lacks 3 bases; bases without a gene match: 4. The chain couples TRBV25-1 to TRBJ1-1; 7 junctional bases match TRBD1. The clonotype comes from a man aged 55-75 years with acute or convalescent COVID-19. Input material: peripheral blood. Read as DNA, the sequence is TGTGCCAGCAGCTACAGGGGAGACACTGAAGCTTTCTTT. This is translated as CASSYRGDTEAFF.